Sequencing of this TCR beta chain was carried out in a study of Ad26.COV2.S vaccination and SARS-CoV-2 variants. Study results and caveats: While placebo recipients had lower spike-specific TCR breadth, vaccine recipients had more.

CDR3 size: 14 residues. V lost 1 base and J 8 bases, leaving 12 bases between the germline ends. Germline values: CDR1 SGHTA, CDR2 FQGTGA. Only one count was recorded for this clone. Its matching antigen is unknown. Stated treatment: roughly 19 received Ad26.COV2.S at low or high dose, single or two shots; about 5 received placebo; per-sample allocation not given. Day 63 following the first vaccine or placebo injection was when the samples were taken. At a Boston site, the person donating was an adult of 18-55 years. An Ad26 vector expressing Wuhan-strain SARS-CoV-2 spike served as the vaccine. The method was immunoSEQ multiplex PCR; TCRdb's version includes in-frame clones alone and lacks a portion of them. The profile shows approximately 500,000 clones, 87% of them singletons.

This specimen was peripheral blood, taken in a trial of Ad26.COV2.S vaccine versus placebo. This chain links TRBV7-3 with TRBJ2-1; D not resolved. This TCR derives from a person aged 18-65 years who received the Ad26.COV2.S COVID-19 vaccine or a placebo. The CDR3 bases are TGTGCCAGCAGCTTAAACCCCCGGAGCTATGAGCAGTTCTTC. The encoded protein is CASSLNPRSYEQFF.